Each of the 20 T cell receptor beta chains below was sequenced from the same sample in a study of T cell changes during pregnancy in multiple sclerosis (dated by TCRdb to about 2019). Libraries were prepared through the immunoSEQ multiplex PCR assay. Imported from immuneACCESS, the table was reduced by TCRdb to in-frame sequences with V and J called. These copies leave out some clones; in studies compared against another copy, an unresolved V gene accounts for under half, and the cause of the remainder is not known. This sample lists about 93,000 clones; 80% to 95% were detected once. The ten largest account for about 2% of the sample. Sequenced here: peripheral blood, sampled after pregnancy. Receptor source: a female donor with multiple sclerosis, enrolled in a pregnancy study.

This chain connects TRBV12-5 to TRBJ1-5; D remains ambiguous. Germline CDR1 and CDR2: LGHNT and FRNRAP. The CDR3 is 14 amino acids. V was trimmed by 3 bases and J by 0 bases, leaving 6 bases between them. CDR3 bases: TGTGCTAGTGGTTTTACAGATAGCAATCAGCCCCAGCATTTT. It translates to CASGFTDSNQPQHF.

The chain carries TRBV19 and TRBJ2-7; D gene unclear. Trimming left V 2 bases short and J 2 bases short, with 13 bases between. The CDR3 covers 15 residues. Germline CDR1 reads LNHDA; CDR2 reads SQIVND (reference sequence). The CDR3 nucleotides read TGTGCCAGTAGTATATCCAGGATCCCTCCCTACGAGCAGTACTTC. Protein product: CASSISRIPPYEQYF.

This clone has a single count. The chain joins TRBV4-3 to TRBJ1-1; D is perhaps TRBD1 (5 bases). CDR1 LGHNA and CDR2 YSLEER come from the germline V gene. The CDR3 extends over 13 amino acids. With 3 bases removed from V and 4 bases from J, the gap between germline ends came to 9 bases. The DNA of the CDR3 is TGCGCCAGCAGCCATACGGGGGTCACTGAAGCTTTCTTT. Amino acid sequence: CASSHTGVTEAFF.

The J gene is TRBJ2-7, the V gene TRBV5-5, with 12 positions matching TRBD1. The CDR3 consists of 15 residues. Germline lookup yields CDR1 SGHKS and CDR2 YYEKEE (reference sequence). Trimming took 4 bases from V and 2 from J; bases not matched to a gene: 4. In DNA form, the CDR3 reads TGTGCCAGCAGCGGGGGACAGGGGGCGGCCTACGAGCAGTACTTC. It codes for CASSGGQGAAYEQYF.

The genes are TRBV5-1 and TRBJ1-1; D not certain. This CDR3 has 13 residues. V lost 3 bases and J 6 bases, leaving 12 bases between the germline ends. Germline-derived CDR1 and CDR2 are SGHRS and YFSETQ. Here the CDR3 DNA reads TGCGCCAGCAGCTACGAGGGTGGAGCTGAAGCTTTCTTT. Its protein product is CASSYEGGAEAFF. Using reference TRBV5-1 and TRBJ1-1 for the parts outside the CDR3, the full variable domain is KAGVTQTPRYLIKTRGQQVTLSCSPISGHRSVSWYQQTPGQGLQFLFEYFSETQRNKGNFPGRFSGRQFSNSRSEMNVSTLELGDSALYLCASSYEGGAEAFFGQGTRLTVV.

The rearrangement links TRBV9 to TRBJ2-7; 9 bases fit TRBD1. In germline, CDR1 is SGDLS, CDR2 YYNGEE. The length of the CDR3 is 14 residues. Unmatched junction bases numbered 5, after V lost 3 bases and J lost 4 bases. DNA of the CDR3: TGTGCCAGCAGCGCCGGGACAGGGACTTACGAGCAGTACTTC. Its translation: CASSAGTGTYEQYF. Filled out from reference TRBV9 and TRBJ2-7, the complete variable domain reads DSGVTQTPKHLITATGQRVTLRCSPRSGDLSVYWYQQSLDQGLQFLIQYYNGEERAKGNILERFSAQQFPDLHSELNLSSLELGDSALYFCASSAGTGTYEQYFGPGTRLTVT.

The chain combines TRBV2 with TRBJ2-7, with D tentatively TRBD2 (5 bases). CDR3 size: 13 residues. Germline CDR1 is SNHLY and CDR2 is FYNNEI. The V and J ends lost 8 bases and 4 bases respectively, with 15 bases between them. For the CDR3, the DNA is TGTGCCAGCTCCGCGGAGCGGATATACGAGCAGTACTTC. This codes for CASSAERIYEQYF.

The chain links TRBV18 to TRBJ2-7; 11 nucleotides line up with TRBD1. V lost 0 bases, J lost 6 bases, and 4 bases stayed unmatched. CDR3 length: 15 residues. The germline CDR1 and CDR2 sequences are KGHSH and LQKENI. The CDR3 sequence: CASSPPGQGVSEQYF. As DNA, the CDR3 is TGTGCCAGCTCACCACCGGGACAGGGGGTGAGCGAGCAGTACTTC.

This chain uses TRBV5-1 with TRBJ2-5, with a weak D call TRBD2 (6 bases). This CDR3 has 15 amino acids. Trimming shortened V by 4 bases and J by 3 bases, and 16 bases separated the two germline ends. Per germline, CDR1 SGHRS and CDR2 YFSETQ. DNA for the CDR3: TGCGCCAGCAGCCCGGGACGGGGGTCGGAAGAGACCCAGTACTTC. Translation gives CASSPGRGSEETQYF.

The chain uses TRBV6-5 and TRBJ1-3, with 8 bases matching TRBD1. The J segment lost 3 bases and the V segment lost 6 bases, leaving 7 bases of the junction unmatched. This CDR3 is built from 15 residues. Looked up from germline, CDR1 is MNHEY and CDR2 is SVGAGI. The CDR3 region is CASSRGQGIGNTIYF. CDR3 in DNA: TGTGCCAGCAGCCGAGGACAGGGCATTGGAAACACCATATATTTT.

The V call is TRBV12-5, the J call TRBJ2-1, with D maybe TRBD1 (7 bases). Trimming stripped 0 bases from V and 0 bases from J, with 21 bases between. The CDR3 consists of 20 residues. Germline loops: CDR1 LGHNT, CDR2 FRNRAP. The CDR3 is CASGLVNPNQGGSSYNEQFF. The DNA for the CDR3 is TGTGCTAGTGGTTTGGTAAATCCAAACCAGGGGGGTAGCTCCTACAATGAGCAGTTCTTC.

The chain carries TRBV2 and TRBJ2-7, with TRBD1 matching 8 bases. J lost 3 bases, V lost 5 bases, and 3 bases had no gene match. This CDR3 region has 13 residues. CDR1 is SNHLY and CDR2 is FYNNEI in the germline V gene. The CDR3 DNA reads as TGTGCCAGCAGTCTTGGACAGGGCTACGAGCAGTACTTC. Amino acids: CASSLGQGYEQYF.

This clone was observed once. CDR3 DNA sequence: TGTGCCAGCTCCGGACTAGTTGACGGGATGCAGTACTTC. Translated, it gives CASSGLVDGMQYF. This chain connects TRBV18 to TRBJ2-7, with 7 bases matching TRBD2. V lost 6 bases to trimming and J lost 9 bases; unmatched junction nucleotides: 11. Germline V gene data show CDR1 as KGHSH and CDR2 as LQKENI. The CDR3 sequence is 13 residues long.

V and J are TRBV5-1 and TRBJ2-2; the match to TRBD2 covers 12 bases. This CDR3 contains 17 residues. CDR1 and CDR2 from the germline V gene are SGHRS and YFSETQ. V was pared by 4 bases and J by 0 bases, with 4 bases of the junction left unmatched. Here the CDR3 DNA reads TGCGCCAGCAGCCAGACTAGCGGGAGAGCGAACACCGGGGAGCTGTTTTTT. Its protein is CASSQTSGRANTGELFF.

V and J are TRBV5-1 and TRBJ1-2, with a tentative D call TRBD1 (5 bases). Trimming left V 0 bases short and J 5 bases short, with 11 bases between. This CDR3 has 14 residues. The V gene's germline CDR1 is SGHRS and CDR2 YFSETQ. The CDR3 bases are TGCGCCAGCAGCTTGGGGGGCCCGGGTTATGGCTACACCTTC. Protein sequence: CASSLGGPGYGYTF. The variable domain in full, with the rest retrieved from reference TRBV5-1 and TRBJ1-2, is KAGVTQTPRYLIKTRGQQVTLSCSPISGHRSVSWYQQTPGQGLQFLFEYFSETQRNKGNFPGRFSGRQFSNSRSEMNVSTLELGDSALYLCASSLGGPGYGYTFGSGTRLTVV.

The CDR3 DNA reads TGTGCCAGTGGGAGACAGGGGTTCTACGAGCAGTACTTC. Translating it yields CASGRQGFYEQYF. The chain carries TRBV19 and TRBJ2-7; 8 positions match TRBD1. This CDR3 is built from 13 residues. Germline CDR1 reads LNHDA; CDR2 reads SQIVND (reference sequence). After removal of 8 bases from V and 3 bases from J, the junction contained 6 bases not matched to a gene. Filled out from reference TRBV19 and TRBJ2-7, the complete variable domain reads DGGITQSPKYLFRKEGQNVTLSCEQNLNHDAMYWYRQDPGQGLRLIYYSQIVNDFQKGDIAEGYSVSREKKESFPLTVTSAQKNPTAFYLCASGRQGFYEQYFGPGTRLTVT.

This clone was detected a few times. This sequence joins TRBV20-1 and TRBJ2-7, with a weak D call TRBD1 (6 bases). Germline V gives CDR1 DFQATT, CDR2 SNEGSKA (reference sequence). CDR3 length: 11 amino acids. Trimming shortened V by 2 bases and J by 4 bases, and 6 bases separated the two germline ends. The CDR3 DNA reads as TGCAGTGCTAGACAGGGGTACGAGCAGTACTTC. This codes for CSARQGYEQYF.

The gene calls are TRBV5-6 and TRBJ2-2, with 15 bases matching TRBD2. With V trimmed by 4 bases and J by 1 base, 2 bases remained unmatched. Germline lookup yields CDR1 SGHDT and CDR2 YYEEEE. This CDR3 comprises 17 residues. CDR3 coding DNA: TGTGCCAGCAGCAGGACTAGCGGGAGGGTGAACACCGGGGAGCTGTTTTTT. Its protein product is CASSRTSGRVNTGELFF.

This clone was observed once. The CDR3 bases are TGTGCCAGCAGTCGGTATTTTAAGACAGAAGAGTGGGGCTACACCTTC. Encoded protein: CASSRYFKTEEWGYTF. This chain joins TRBV6-4 and TRBJ1-2; D is possibly TRBD1 (5 bases). The germline V gene has CDR1 MRHNA and CDR2 SNTAGT. V gave up 5 bases and J gave up 8 bases, with 24 bases separating them. CDR3 length: 16 amino acids.

This clone appeared a single time. The chain links TRBV7-6 to TRBJ2-3; D may be TRBD2 (6 bases). Germline loops: CDR1 SGHVS, CDR2 FNYEAQ. V was cut by 0 bases and J by 6 bases, with 13 bases left in between. CDR3 length: 15 amino acids. CDR3 DNA: TGTGCCAGCAGCTTAGCCGGGGGTAGTTCTGATACGCAGTATTTT. This translates into CASSLAGGSSDTQYF.